This TCR beta chain was identified in a study of cytomegalovirus exposure and HLA in healthy donors. Whole-study results and caveats: A missense DCLRE1C variant was associated with V- and J-gene trimming of TCR beta chains in a later analysis, and an independent cohort replicated the association.

This clone has just one count. Its specificity is unknown. Distinct nucleotide sequences in the sample also encode this CDR3. The donors comprised healthy bone marrow donors. The PCR had 60 Vbeta and 13 Jbeta primers. Libraries were prepared by immunoSEQ multiplex PCR; TCRdb keeps only in-frame clonotypes and omits some of them. Found here are fewer than 200,000 clones, about 65% of them singletons; the top ten hold roughly 1.6%. The germline CDR1 and CDR2 sequences are SEHNR and FQNEAQ (reference sequence). This CDR3 has 14 residues. The V and J ends lost 5 bases and 3 bases, in that order; junction bases with no gene match: 4.

The source of this sequence is a girl between 5 and 17 years old in good health and CMV-seronegative. Sequenced material: PBMCs. The chain has TRBV7-9 and TRBJ1-5, with TRBD1 matching 7 bases. In DNA, the CDR3 is TGTGCCAGCAGCCCAGGGGGTTCCAATCAGCCCCAGCATTTT. It specifies CASSPGGSNQPQHF.